This T cell receptor (beta chain) was recorded in a study of cytomegalovirus exposure and HLA in healthy donors. General observations from the study: In vitro checks showed that three CMV-associated chains really do target CMV antigens.

From germline, CDR1 is SGHDT and CDR2 YYEEEE. The CDR3 runs 13 residues. Trimming pared 0 bases from V and 6 bases from J, leaving 8 bases between. The PCR employed 60 Vbeta primers together with 13 Jbeta primers. The protocol was immunoSEQ multiplex PCR, while the TCRdb copy is restricted to in-frame clones and leaves out a portion. The sample has approximately 170,000 clones, 70% to 75% seen once. With respect to this clone: Its antigen is currently unknown.

The TCR originated in a man between 25 and 39 years old in good health and CMV-seropositive. The sequenced sample was PBMCs. The J gene is TRBJ2-3, the V gene TRBV5-6; D remains unclear. The CDR3 sequence: CASSLAVRDTQYF. In DNA form, the CDR3 reads TGTGCCAGCAGCTTGGCCGTCCGGGATACGCAGTATTTT.